This T cell receptor (beta chain) appears in the sequencing data of a study of blood T cells in healthy people across ages. General study points: Across the age range, TCR beta diversity per million T cells fell in a roughly linear way. Because donor CMV status was unknown, expanded clonotype changes were possibly confounded.

Only a few counts were recorded for this clonotype. What it binds is unknown. With a J-beta primer mix and a sample-barcoded 5' primer, a second PCR ran about 7 to 12 cycles. TCRdb re-called the 5' RACE reads through MiXCR, storing one row per CDR3 protein. The sample carries 650,000 to 1,000,000 distinct CDR3 sequences, 46% recorded once. Per germline, CDR1 SGHTA and CDR2 FQGNSA. This CDR3 is 17 amino acids long. Losses at the gene ends were 6 bases for V and 2 bases for J; bases not matched to a gene: 15. Investigators took 8 to 10 milliliters of peripheral blood from every donor. The genes are TRBV7-2 and TRBJ2-7; TRBD1 aligns across 8 bases. This TCR came from an elderly man in good health. The sequencing input was blood. The CDR3 DNA reads TGTGCCAGCAGTCGAAGGACAGGGCCCTTAAACCCCTACGAGCAGTACTTC. Translation gives CASSRRTGPLNPYEQYF.